The entry below describes one T cell receptor (beta chain). Each PCR had synthetic TCR analog templates added to it as a spike-in. Sequencing was performed with immunoSEQ multiplex PCR; in TCRdb, only in-frame clones are kept and a portion is missing. The sample yields 60,000 or so clones, approximately 80% seen once. These data are taken from a study of PD-L1 blockade in urothelial cancer. Overall study context: Between 0 and 3 chemotherapy regimens preceded treatment for each patient.

CDR3 size: 17 residues. Trimming took 2 bases from V and 0 from J, leaving 17 bases between them. The germline V gene has CDR1 GTSNPN and CDR2 SVGIG (reference sequence). The time point here: pretreatment peripheral blood. This receptor was taken from a man aged 65 to 85 with urothelial cancer. The gene calls are TRBV30 and TRBJ1-5, with TRBD1 as a possible D gene (5 bases). The sample here was PBMCs, taken around atezolizumab (anti-PD-L1) treatment. The CDR3 spells CAWSSLGGGYSNQPQHF. CDR3 bases: TGTGCCTGGAGTTCATTGGGGGGGGGATATAGCAATCAGCCCCAGCATTTT.